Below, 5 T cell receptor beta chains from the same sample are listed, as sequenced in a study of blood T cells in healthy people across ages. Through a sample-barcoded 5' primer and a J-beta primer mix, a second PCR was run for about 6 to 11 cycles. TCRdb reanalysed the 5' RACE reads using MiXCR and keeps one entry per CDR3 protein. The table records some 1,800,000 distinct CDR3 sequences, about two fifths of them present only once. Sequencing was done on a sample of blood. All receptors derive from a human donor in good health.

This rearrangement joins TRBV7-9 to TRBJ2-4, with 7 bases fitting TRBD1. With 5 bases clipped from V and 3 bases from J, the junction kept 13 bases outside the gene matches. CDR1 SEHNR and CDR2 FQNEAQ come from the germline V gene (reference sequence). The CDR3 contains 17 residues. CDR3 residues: CASSARTGLLGKNIQYF. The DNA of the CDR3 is TGTGCCAGCAGCGCACGGACAGGCCTTTTAGGCAAAAACATTCAGTACTTC.

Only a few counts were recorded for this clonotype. Here the CDR3 DNA reads TGCAGCGCGCAAGAACAGGGGGGTGGCGAGCAGTACTTC. Its protein is CSAQEQGGGEQYF. This chain uses TRBV29-1 with TRBJ2-5; TRBD1 aligns across 8 bases. The J call may not be correct, given that the DNA end is closer to TRBJ2-7. The germline V gene has CDR1 SQVTM and CDR2 ANQGSEA. The CDR3 is made up of 13 amino acids.

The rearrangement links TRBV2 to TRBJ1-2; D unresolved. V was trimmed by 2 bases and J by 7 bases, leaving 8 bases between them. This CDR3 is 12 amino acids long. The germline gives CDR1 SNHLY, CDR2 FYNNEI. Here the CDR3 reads CASSESALGYTF. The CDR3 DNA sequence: TGTGCCAGCAGTGAAAGTGCTCTTGGCTACACCTTC.

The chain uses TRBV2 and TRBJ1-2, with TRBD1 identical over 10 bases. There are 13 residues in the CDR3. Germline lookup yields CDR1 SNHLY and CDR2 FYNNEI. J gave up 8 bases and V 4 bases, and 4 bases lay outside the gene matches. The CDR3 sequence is CASSGQGAMGYTF. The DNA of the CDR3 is TGTGCCAGCAGTGGACAGGGGGCGATGGGCTACACCTTC.

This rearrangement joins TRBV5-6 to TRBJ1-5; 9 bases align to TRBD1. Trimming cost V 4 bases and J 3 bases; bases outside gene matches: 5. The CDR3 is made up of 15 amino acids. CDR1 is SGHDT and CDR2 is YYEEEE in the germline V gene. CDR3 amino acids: CASSHGTGINQPQHF. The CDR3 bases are TGTGCCAGCAGCCACGGGACAGGGATCAATCAGCCCCAGCATTTT.